This TCR beta chain was sequenced during a study of cytomegalovirus exposure and HLA in healthy donors. Study-wide results and caveats: According to reports, the classifier identified cytomegalovirus status with high specificity and sensitivity.

Comments on this clone: Its antigen is not known.

V lost 0 bases and J lost 5, with 16 bases in between. This CDR3 region has 15 residues. Per germline, CDR1 GTSNPN and CDR2 SVGIG (reference sequence). The assay was immunoSEQ multiplex PCR, and TCRdb's table has in-frame clones only and misses some. The repertoire consists of tens of thousands of clones, with about 96% occurring once and the leading ten covering 2% to 2.5%. V gene TRBV30 combines with J gene TRBJ1-2, with D perhaps TRBD1 (5 bases). Specimen: PBMCs. The sequence was obtained from a man aged 18 to 29 in good health and CMV-seronegative. As DNA, the CDR3 is TGTGCCTGGAGTGTAATCCCCCTAGGGGTATATGGCTACACCTTC. It is translated as CAWSVIPLGVYGYTF.